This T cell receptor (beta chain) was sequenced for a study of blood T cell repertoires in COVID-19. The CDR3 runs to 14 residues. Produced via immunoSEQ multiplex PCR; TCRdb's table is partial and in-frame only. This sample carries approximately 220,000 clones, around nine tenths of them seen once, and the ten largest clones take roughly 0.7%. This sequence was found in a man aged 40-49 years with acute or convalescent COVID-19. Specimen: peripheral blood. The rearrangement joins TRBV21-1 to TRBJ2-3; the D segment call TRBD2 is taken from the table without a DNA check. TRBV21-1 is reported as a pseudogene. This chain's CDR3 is CASSKRTNTDTQYF. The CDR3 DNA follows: TGTGCCAGCAGCAAGAGAACCAACACAGATACGCAGTATTTT.